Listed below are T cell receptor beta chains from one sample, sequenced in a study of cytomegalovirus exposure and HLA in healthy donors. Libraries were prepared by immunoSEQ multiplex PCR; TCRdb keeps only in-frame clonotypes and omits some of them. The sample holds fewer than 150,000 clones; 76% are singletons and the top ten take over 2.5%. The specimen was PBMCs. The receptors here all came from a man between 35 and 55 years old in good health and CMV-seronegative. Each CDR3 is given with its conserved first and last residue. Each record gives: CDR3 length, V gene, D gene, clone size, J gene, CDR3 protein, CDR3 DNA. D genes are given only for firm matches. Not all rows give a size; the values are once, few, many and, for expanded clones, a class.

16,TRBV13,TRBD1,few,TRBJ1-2,CASSLEIDREYYGYTF,TGTGCCAGCAGCTTAGAAATTGACAGGGAGTACTATGGCTACACCTTC
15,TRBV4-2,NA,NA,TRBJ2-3,CASSQVTRGTDTQYF,TGTGCCAGCAGCCAAGTGACCCGGGGGACAGATACGCAGTATTTT
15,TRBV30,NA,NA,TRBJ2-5,CAWRDLKGGEETQYF,TGTGCCTGGAGGGACCTGAAAGGGGGGGAAGAGACCCAGTACTTC
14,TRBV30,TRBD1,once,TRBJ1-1,CAWSVGTGGTEAFF,TGTGCCTGGAGTGTAGGGACAGGGGGCACTGAAGCTTTCTTT
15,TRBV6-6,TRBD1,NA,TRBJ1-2,CASSGTGGFNYGYTF,TGTGCCAGCAGTGGGACAGGGGGCTTCAACTATGGCTACACCTTC
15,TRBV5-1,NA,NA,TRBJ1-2,CASSLATGIGYGYTF,TGCGCCAGCAGCTTGGCTACAGGGATAGGGTATGGCTACACCTTC
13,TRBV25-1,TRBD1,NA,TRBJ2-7,CASSVGQGYEQYF,TGTGCCAGCAGTGTGGGACAGGGCTACGAGCAGTACTTC
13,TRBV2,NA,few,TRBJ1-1,CASRGAGNTEAFF,TGTGCCAGCAGGGGGGCGGGGAACACTGAAGCTTTCTTT
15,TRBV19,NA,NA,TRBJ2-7,CASSMGTGAGYEQYF,TGTGCCAGTAGTATGGGGACTGGGGCGGGCTACGAGCAGTACTTC
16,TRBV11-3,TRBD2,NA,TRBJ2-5,CASSQASGSSAETQYF,TGTGCCAGCAGCCAAGCTAGCGGGTCCTCGGCGGAGACCCAGTACTTC
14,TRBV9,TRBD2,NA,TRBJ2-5,CASSSGTTPGAQYF,TGTGCCAGCAGCTCAGGGACTACTCCCGGAGCCCAGTACTTC
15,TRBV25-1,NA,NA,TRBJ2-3,CASSDTRGLTDTQYF,TGTGCCAGCAGTGATACGAGGGGGTTAACAGATACGCAGTATTTT
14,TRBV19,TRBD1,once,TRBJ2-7,CASSPDRGGYEQYF,TGTGCCAGTAGCCCTGACAGGGGTGGCTACGAGCAGTACTTC
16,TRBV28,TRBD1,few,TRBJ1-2,CASSLEGTGSIYGYTF,TGTGCCAGCAGTTTGGAGGGGACAGGGTCCATCTATGGCTACACCTTC
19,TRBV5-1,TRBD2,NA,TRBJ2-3,CASSSRTSGRVPHPDTQYF,TGCGCCAGCAGCTCAAGGACTAGCGGGAGGGTACCCCACCCAGATACGCAGTATTTT
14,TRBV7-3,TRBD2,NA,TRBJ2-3,CASSRGLDTDTQYF,TGTGCCAGCAGCCGTGGACTAGACACAGATACGCAGTATTTT
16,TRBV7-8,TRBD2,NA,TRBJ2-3,CASSLELAGSTDTQYF,TGTGCCAGCAGCTTAGAACTAGCGGGAAGCACAGATACGCAGTATTTT
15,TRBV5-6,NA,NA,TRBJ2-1,CASSPPPSSYNEQFF,TGTGCCAGCAGCCCCCCCCCGAGCTCCTACAATGAGCAGTTCTTC
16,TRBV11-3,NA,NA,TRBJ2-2,CASSLLGGHITGELFF,TGTGCCAGCAGCTTATTGGGGGGGCATATCACCGGGGAGCTGTTTTTT
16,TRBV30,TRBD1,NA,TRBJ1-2,CAWSVGTGVVGYGYTF,TGTGCCTGGAGTGTGGGGACAGGGGTAGTGGGCTATGGCTACACCTTC
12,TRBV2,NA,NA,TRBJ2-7,CASSSPSYEQYF,TGTGCCAGCAGTTCCCCTTCCTACGAGCAGTACTTC
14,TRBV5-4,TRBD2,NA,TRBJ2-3,CASSPGGRTDTQYF,TGTGCCAGCAGCCCCGGGGGGAGAACAGATACGCAGTATTTT
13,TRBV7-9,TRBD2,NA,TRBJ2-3,CASSLIAGDTQYF,TGTGCCAGCAGCTTAATAGCGGGGGATACGCAGTATTTT
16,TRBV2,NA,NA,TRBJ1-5,CASSEIGGELNQPRHF,TGTGCCAGCAGTGAAATCGGCGGCGAACTAAATCAGCCCCGGCATTTT
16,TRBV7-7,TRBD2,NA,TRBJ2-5,CASSFGLAGAEETQYF,TGTGCCAGCAGCTTCGGACTAGCGGGGGCGGAAGAGACCCAGTACTTC
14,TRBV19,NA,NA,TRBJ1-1,CASSIGQSYTEAFF,TGTGCCAGTAGTATCGGACAATCGTACACTGAAGCTTTCTTT
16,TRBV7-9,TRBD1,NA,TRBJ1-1,CASSFYPGQENTEAFF,TGTGCCAGCAGCTTCTACCCGGGACAGGAGAACACTGAAGCTTTCTTT
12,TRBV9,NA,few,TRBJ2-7,CASSAGEYEQYF,TGTGCCAGCAGCGCCGGGGAATACGAGCAGTACTTC
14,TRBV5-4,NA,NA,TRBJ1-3,CASSLGVSGNTIYF,TGTGCCAGCAGCTTGGGAGTCTCTGGAAACACCATATATTTT
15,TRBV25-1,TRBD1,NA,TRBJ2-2,CASNRGDAGVGELFF,TGTGCCAGCAACAGGGGCGACGCTGGGGTGGGGGAGCTGTTTTTT
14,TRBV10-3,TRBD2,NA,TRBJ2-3,CAIVRTSAADTQYF,TGTGCCATCGTTCGGACTAGCGCGGCAGATACGCAGTATTTT
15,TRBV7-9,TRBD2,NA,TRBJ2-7,CASSLWREGLNEQYF,TGTGCCAGCAGCTTATGGCGGGAGGGCCTGAACGAGCAGTACTTC
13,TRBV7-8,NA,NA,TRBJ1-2,CASHPGGSYGYTF,TGTGCCAGCCACCCGGGGGGTAGCTATGGCTACACCTTC
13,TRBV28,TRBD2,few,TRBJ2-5,CAIRLAGAETQYF,TGTGCCATCCGACTAGCGGGAGCTGAGACCCAGTACTTC
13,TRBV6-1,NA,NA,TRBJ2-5,CARALGAGETQYF,TGTGCCAGGGCCCTAGGGGCAGGAGAGACCCAGTACTTC
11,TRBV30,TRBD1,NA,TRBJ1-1,CAWRRDRGSFF,TGTGCCTGGAGGCGCGACAGGGGATCTTTCTTT
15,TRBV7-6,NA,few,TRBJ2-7,CASSSLDSLGGEQYF,TGTGCCAGCAGCTCATTAGACAGTTTAGGGGGCGAGCAGTACTTC